This entry lists 16 T cell receptor beta chains sequenced from one sample in a study of shared clonotypes between healthy human individuals. The data were produced by immunoSEQ multiplex PCR, yet TCRdb's version contains in-frame clones alone and is incomplete. The sample lists 2.3 million or so clones; more than 85% were seen once. Material: naive CD4+ T cells from PBMCs. As to subset: CD45RA+ positively selected. The receptors come from a man younger than 30 in good health. Some clones in this sample may be carry-over from other donors' samples.

The gene calls are TRBV7-8 and TRBJ2-1, with unresolved D. CDR3 length: 14 residues. CDR1 is SGHVS and CDR2 is FQNEAQ in the germline V gene. Between the trimmed V and J ends, which lost 5 bases and 6 bases, there was a span of 14 bases. CDR3 amino acids: CASSPRALRNEQFF. CDR3 nucleotides: TGTGCCAGCAGCCCCAGAGCACTACGCAATGAGCAGTTCTTC.

This sequence joins TRBV5-1 and TRBJ2-7; maybe TRBD1 (5 bases). The germline CDR1 and CDR2 sequences are SGHRS and YFSETQ. V lost 1 base and J 3 bases, leaving 14 bases between the germline ends. The length of the CDR3 is 15 residues. As DNA, the CDR3 is TGCGCCAGCAGCTTGCGTCAGGGCGCCAACTACGAGCAGTACTTC. Amino acid sequence: CASSLRQGANYEQYF.

This chain joins TRBV9 and TRBJ1-1; D possibly corresponds to TRBD1 (6 bases). This CDR3 has 14 amino acids. Germline CDR1 is SGDLS and CDR2 is YYNGEE. With 3 bases removed from V and 6 bases from J, the gap between germline ends came to 15 bases. The CDR3, as DNA: TGTGCCAGCAGCGACCTCAGGGGAAGGGCTGAAGCTTTCTTT. It yields the protein CASSDLRGRAEAFF.

The chain employs TRBV5-1 and TRBJ1-3; TRBD1 might be the D (5 bases). This CDR3 region has 14 residues. The V gene lost 5 bases and the J gene lost 0 bases, with 9 bases spanning the gap. CDR1 SGHRS and CDR2 YFSETQ come from the germline V gene. The DNA for the CDR3 is TGCGCCAGCAGGGACATCAGCTCTGGAAACACCATATATTTT. Amino acid sequence: CASRDISSGNTIYF.

The chain employs TRBV11-3 and TRBJ2-1, with 7 bases aligning to TRBD1. The J segment lost 7 bases and the V segment lost 3 bases, leaving 6 bases of the junction unmatched. This CDR3 has 14 residues. Per the germline V gene, CDR1 is SGHNT and CDR2 is YENEEA. The CDR3 sequence is CASSFTGAVNEQFF. The CDR3 DNA reads TGTGCCAGCAGCTTCACAGGGGCTGTAAATGAGCAGTTCTTC.

The chain is built from TRBV10-2 and TRBJ2-7, with unresolved D. This CDR3 is built from 15 residues. CDR1 and CDR2 from the germline V gene are WSHSY and SAAADI. Deletions cut 9 bases from V and 2 bases from J, with 20 bases between. CDR3 sequence reads: CASVPATGSTYEQYF. In nucleotides, the CDR3 is TGCGCCAGTGTACCCGCAACGGGTTCGACCTACGAGCAGTACTTC.

The chain's CDR3 is CASRGGLGRTEAFF. As DNA, the CDR3 is TGTGCCAGCAGGGGAGGTTTGGGCAGGACTGAAGCTTTCTTT. The rearrangement links TRBV7-2 to TRBJ1-1; D not resolved. V gave up 6 bases and J gave up 5 bases, with 16 bases separating them. Germline CDR1 reads SGHTA; CDR2 reads FQGNSA. CDR3 length: 14 amino acids. Full variable domain (rest looked up from reference TRBV7-2 and TRBJ1-1): GAGVSQSPSNKVTEKGKDVELRCDPISGHTALYWYRQSLGQGLEFLIYFQGNSAPDKSGLPSDRFSAERTGGSVSTLTIQRTQQEDSAVYLCASRGGLGRTEAFFGQGTRLTVV.

The chain combines TRBV7-6 with TRBJ2-7, with 14 bases lining up with TRBD2. V lost 5 bases to trimming and J lost 1 base; unmatched junction nucleotides: 13. Germline V CDR1 and CDR2: SGHVS, FNYEAQ. There are 19 residues in the CDR3. Written as DNA, the CDR3 is TGTGCCAGCAGCGCTATTGGGACTAGCGGGAGAGAGAAATCCTACGAGCAGTACTTC. It codes for CASSAIGTSGREKSYEQYF.

The V and J genes are TRBV2 and TRBJ2-2; D ambiguous. The CDR3 is 15 amino acids. Germline values: CDR1 SNHLY, CDR2 FYNNEI. Trimming left V 6 bases short and J 3 bases short, with 14 bases between. CDR3 residues: CASSPRAFYTGELFF. CDR3 nucleotides: TGTGCCAGCAGCCCTCGGGCCTTCTACACCGGGGAGCTGTTTTTT.

V is TRBV15 and J is TRBJ2-1, with 10 nucleotides matching TRBD1. This CDR3 has 15 residues. Looked up from germline, CDR1 is LNHNV and CDR2 is YYDKDF (reference sequence). Unmatched junction bases numbered 4, after V lost 5 bases and J lost 3 bases. The CDR3 DNA is TGTGCCACCAGCTCCGGGACAGGGGTCTACAATGAGCAGTTCTTC. It yields the protein CATSSGTGVYNEQFF.

This rearrangement joins TRBV7-3 to TRBJ1-3, with a tentative D call TRBD1 (5 bases). V was pared by 6 bases and J by 0 bases, with 12 bases between. Germline assignment: CDR1 SGHTA and CDR2 FQGTGA. The CDR3 covers 15 residues. The CDR3 DNA is TGTGCCAGCAGTCCAATGGGGACCTCTGGAAACACCATATATTTT. Translating gives CASSPMGTSGNTIYF.

The rearrangement links TRBV6-1 to TRBJ2-7; 8 bases are shared with TRBD1. Per the germline V gene, CDR1 is MNHNS and CDR2 is SASEGT. The CDR3 has 14 residues. The junction had 12 bases not matched to a gene; V was cut back by 11 bases and J by 3 bases. CDR3 nucleotide sequence: TGTGCCTGCAAAACCGGGACAGGTTACTACGAGCAGTACTTC. Translated: CACKTGTGYYEQYF.

J is TRBJ2-1 and V is TRBV6-5; TRBD2 aligns across 15 bases. The V gene end was trimmed by 6 bases and the J gene end by 8 bases; junction bases not matched to a gene: 5. The CDR3 covers 15 residues. CDR1 MNHEY and CDR2 SVGAGI come from the germline V gene. Here the CDR3 DNA reads TGTGCCAGCAGCCAGGGGACTAGCGGGAGGTATGAGCAGTTCTTC. Protein sequence: CASSQGTSGRYEQFF.

As concerns this clone: Other nucleotide sequences from this sample produce the same CDR3. This chain uses TRBV28 with TRBJ2-7, with 9 bases fitting TRBD2. The CDR3 has 13 amino acids. Per germline, CDR1 MDHEN and CDR2 SYDVKM. J gave up 2 bases and V 7 bases, and 3 bases lay outside the gene matches. The CDR3 DNA is TGTGCCAGCACCCTAGCGGGGACCTACGAGCAGTACTTC. It translates to CASTLAGTYEQYF.

This clone occurred once. This chain links TRBV6-1 with TRBJ1-4; D is undetermined. This CDR3 has 16 residues. The germline V gene encodes CDR1 MNHNS and CDR2 SASEGT. V was shortened by 6 bases and J by 8 bases, with 22 bases between the two germline ends. Here the CDR3 reads CASSEQRAEDGEKLFF. The CDR3 DNA sequence: TGTGCCAGCAGCGAACAAAGGGCGGAGGATGGCGAAAAACTGTTTTTT.

About this clone: The same CDR3 arises from other DNA sequences in this sample as well. The chain employs TRBV18 and TRBJ1-5; D is undetermined. The CDR3 consists of 13 residues. Per germline, CDR1 KGHSH and CDR2 LQKENI. The ends were cut back, 2 bases at V and 4 bases at J, with 6 bases in the middle. CDR3 sequence (DNA): TGTGCCAGCTCACCAGGTTCAAATCAGCCCCAGCATTTT. It specifies CASSPGSNQPQHF.